The next 27 T cell receptor beta chains were all read from a single sample in a study of CD8 T cells in Susac syndrome. The authors reverse transcribed about 0.5 to 1 ug RNA with random hexamers. TCRdb fed the immunoSEQ multiplex PCR reads into MiXCR, producing one record per CDR3 protein. The sample lists 150,000 to 200,000 distinct CDR3 sequences; approximately 92% were seen once. Sequencing used CD4+ T cells from PBMCs. The receptor source for this set is a human donor in good health.

This clonotype has just one count. The chain combines TRBV2 with TRBJ1-3; 9 bases fit TRBD1. Germline assignment: CDR1 SNHLY and CDR2 FYNNEI. CDR3 length: 15 amino acids. Trimming removed 5 bases from V and 1 base from J; junction bases left unmatched: 3. The CDR3 region has the DNA TGTGCCAGCAGTACGGACAGGGGATCTGGAAACACCATATATTTT. This gives the protein CASSTDRGSGNTIYF.

The chain is built from TRBV18 and TRBJ2-7, with a tentative D call TRBD1 (6 bases). The CDR3 contains 13 residues. CDR1 is KGHSH, CDR2 LQKENI, per germline. Trimming removed 6 bases from V and 4 bases from J, with 13 bases in between. CDR3 coding DNA: TGTGCCAGCTCGCTCGCACAGGGTTACGAGCAGTACTTC. Translating gives CASSLAQGYEQYF.

The rearrangement joins TRBV12-3 or TRBV12-4 to TRBJ1-1; D is uncertain. V lost 3 bases to trimming and J lost 3 bases, with 11 bases between them. The CDR3 spans 14 residues. The CDR3 is CASSFRGRYTEAFF. The CDR3 DNA reads TGTGCCAGCAGTTTTCGCGGCAGGTACACTGAAGCTTTCTTT.

The rearrangement joins TRBV27 to TRBJ1-1, with a possible D match to TRBD1 (5 bases). This CDR3 spans 14 amino acids. Germline loops: CDR1 MNHEY, CDR2 SMNVEV (reference sequence). Trimming took off 4 bases at V and 5 bases at J, with 14 bases between the two ends. CDR3 sequence: CASSSWGGETEAFF. For the CDR3, the DNA is TGTGCCAGCAGTTCCTGGGGAGGGGAGACTGAAGCTTTCTTT.

Here the CDR3 reads CASRSTSAYETQYF. The CDR3 DNA reads as TGTGCCAGCAGGTCAACTAGCGCCTATGAGACCCAGTACTTC. This chain uses TRBV7-2 with TRBJ2-5; 7 bases fit TRBD2. The CDR3 is 14 amino acids. Per the germline V gene, CDR1 is SGHTA and CDR2 is FQGNSA. V was pared by 6 bases and J by 5 bases, with 9 bases of the junction left unmatched.

V and J are TRBV30 and TRBJ1-1; D gene ambiguous. V lost 5 bases to trimming and J lost 6 bases, with 10 bases between them. The CDR3 is 11 residues long. In germline, CDR1 is GTSNPN, CDR2 SVGIG (reference sequence). The CDR3 DNA reads TGTGCCTGGCAGACTGTCGCTGAAGCTTTCTTT. It is translated as CAWQTVAEAFF.

The chain couples TRBV18 to TRBJ2-7; D gene ambiguous. CDR1 is KGHSH and CDR2 is LQKENI in the germline V gene. Trimming removed 0 bases from V and 3 bases from J, with 12 bases in between. CDR3 size: 15 residues. The CDR3 DNA sequence: TGTGCCAGCTCACCACCGAGACTGGGGTACTACGAGCAGTACTTC. It yields the protein CASSPPRLGYYEQYF.

V gene TRBV7-8 combines with J gene TRBJ1-2, with a weak D call TRBD1 (5 bases). The CDR3 has 12 residues. The germline V gene encodes CDR1 SGHVS and CDR2 FQNEAQ. Trimming cost V 8 bases and J 8 bases, with 15 bases left between them. CDR3 sequence: CASGQGVGGYTF. The CDR3 region has the DNA TGTGCCAGCGGCCAGGGCGTCGGGGGCTACACCTTC.

CDR3 loop: CASSTRQATTNEKLFF. For the CDR3, the DNA is TGTGCCAGCAGTACCCGACAGGCTACAACTAATGAAAAACTGTTTTTT. The V gene is TRBV12-3 or TRBV12-4, the J gene TRBJ1-4; weak D call: TRBD1 (6 bases). Trimming cost V 5 bases and J 0 bases, with 13 bases left between them. The CDR3 is made up of 16 amino acids.

The chain carries TRBV19 and TRBJ1-1, with a tentative D call TRBD1 (5 bases). Germline assignment: CDR1 LNHDA and CDR2 SQIVND (reference sequence). Trimming pared 4 bases from V and 8 bases from J, leaving 17 bases between. This CDR3 contains 14 residues. This CDR3 is CASSKDKALKEAFF. DNA for the CDR3: TGTGCCAGTAGTAAGGACAAGGCCCTCAAGGAAGCTTTCTTT.

The chain links TRBV5-4 to TRBJ2-2; 8 positions match TRBD2. The ends lost 0 bases at V and 5 bases at J; junction bases unmatched: 3. The CDR3 is 15 residues long. Germline V gene sequence: CDR1 SGHNT, CDR2 YYREEE (reference sequence). CDR3 region: CASSLAASGTGELFF. As DNA, the CDR3 is TGTGCCAGCAGCTTGGCGGCTAGCGGGACCGGGGAGCTGTTTTTT.

This clonotype was recorded a few times. The rearrangement links TRBV3-1 to TRBJ2-7; 9 nucleotides line up with TRBD1. The germline V gene has CDR1 LGHDT and CDR2 YNNKEL (reference sequence). The CDR3 extends over 13 amino acids. V trimming: 4 bases; J trimming: 2 bases; junction bases outside the gene matches: 0. The CDR3 DNA sequence: TGTGCCAGCAGCCGACAGGGGGCCTACGAGCAGTACTTC. Its translation: CASSRQGAYEQYF.

V is TRBV19 and J is TRBJ1-2; tentative D call: TRBD1 (5 bases). This CDR3 has 14 amino acids. Between the trimmed V and J ends, which lost 3 bases and 4 bases, there was a span of 12 bases. Germline CDR1 LNHDA, CDR2 SQIVND (reference sequence). The CDR3 bases are TGTGCCAGTAGTATGGTAACCAGGGCCTATGGCTACACCTTC. The encoded protein is CASSMVTRAYGYTF.

The chain has TRBV11-1 and TRBJ1-2, with D possibly matching TRBD1 (5 bases). Germline CDR1 SGHAT, CDR2 FQDESV (reference sequence). The CDR3 has 14 amino acids. V lost 5 bases, J lost 4 bases, and 14 bases lay in between. For the CDR3, the DNA is TGTGCCAGCAGCCCCGCGCGGGGCAGCTATGGCTACACCTTC. Protein product: CASSPARGSYGYTF.

The V and J genes are TRBV29-1 and TRBJ2-3, with 9 bases that match TRBD1. The CDR3 consists of 17 residues. The V gene end was trimmed by 7 bases and the J gene end by 2 bases; junction bases not matched to a gene: 16. CDR1 and CDR2 from the germline V gene are SQVTM and ANQGSEA. The CDR3 reads CSAYAYGTGFTTDTQYF. The DNA of the CDR3 is TGCAGCGCCTACGCCTACGGGACAGGGTTCACCACAGATACGCAGTATTTT.

The chain employs TRBV9 and TRBJ2-1; no reliable D call. Germline V gives CDR1 SGDLS, CDR2 YYNGEE. V was shortened by 0 bases and J by 0 bases, with 13 bases between the two germline ends. The CDR3 consists of 17 residues. CDR3 nucleotides: TGTGCCAGCAGCGTAGGACAACGATTGAGCTCCTACAATGAGCAGTTCTTC. It is translated as CASSVGQRLSSYNEQFF.

This clonotype was counted only a few times. V usage is TRBV7-2 and J usage is TRBJ2-7, with 9 nucleotides matching TRBD1. V lost 5 bases, J lost 3 bases, and 5 bases stayed unmatched. The CDR3 covers 14 residues. CDR1 and CDR2 from the germline V gene are SGHTA and FQGNSA. DNA for the CDR3: TGTGCCAGCAGCCGGGCGACAGGGGGCTACGAGCAGTACTTC. The encoded protein is CASSRATGGYEQYF.

The J gene is TRBJ2-5, the V gene TRBV3-1, with 7 bases lining up with TRBD2. Trimming at V came to 2 bases and at J to 4 bases, leaving 16 bases not matched to a gene. Looked up from germline, CDR1 is LGHDT and CDR2 is YNNKEL (reference sequence). The CDR3 loop spans 18 amino acids. CDR3 protein: CASSQRATSDTWGETQYF. CDR3 sequence (DNA): TGTGCCAGCAGCCAAAGAGCAACTAGCGACACCTGGGGAGAGACCCAGTACTTC.

The rearrangement links TRBV13 to TRBJ1-6; D is ambiguous. Germline V gene lookup returns CDR1 PRHDT and CDR2 FYEKMQ (reference sequence). The CDR3 runs 14 residues. Trimming pared 2 bases from V and 11 bases from J, leaving 13 bases between. CDR3 residues: CASSLPTLQAPLHF. CDR3 in DNA: TGTGCCAGCAGCTTACCGACCCTTCAGGCACCCCTCCACTTT.

The CDR3 loop reads CASSLDSGRTYEQYF. The DNA of the CDR3 is TGTGCCAGCAGCTTGGATAGCGGGAGAACCTACGAGCAGTACTTC. The V and J genes are TRBV5-4 and TRBJ2-7; 9 bases agree with TRBD2. The germline V gene has CDR1 SGHNT and CDR2 YYREEE (reference sequence). V was clipped by 0 bases and J by 2 bases; unmatched bases: 3. The CDR3 spans 15 residues.

J is TRBJ1-1 and V is TRBV27, with no clear D. V gave up 5 bases and J gave up 0 bases, with 10 bases separating them. CDR1 MNHEY and CDR2 SMNVEV come from the germline V gene (reference sequence). The CDR3 covers 14 residues. The CDR3 DNA is TGTGCCAGCAGTCCAGGACGGGTGAACACTGAAGCTTTCTTT. This translates into CASSPGRVNTEAFF.

This chain links TRBV6-5 with TRBJ2-3; unclear D gene. This CDR3 comprises 14 residues. The germline V gene has CDR1 MNHEY and CDR2 SVGAGI. V dropped 5 bases and J dropped 1 base, with 10 bases sitting between them. The CDR3 loop is CASSISSGTDTQYF. CDR3 sequence (DNA): TGTGCCAGCAGTATTTCCTCAGGCACAGATACGCAGTATTTT.

CDR3 loop: CASSQEGAGYYEQYF. The CDR3 bases are TGTGCCAGCAGCCAAGAAGGGGCGGGCTACTACGAGCAGTACTTC. V and J are TRBV14 and TRBJ2-7; either TRBD1 or TRBD2 may supply D (5 bases each). Looked up from germline, CDR1 is SGHDN and CDR2 is FVKESK. Deletions cut 0 bases from V and 3 bases from J, with 12 bases between. There are 15 residues in the CDR3.

The J gene is TRBJ1-2, the V gene TRBV29-1; possibly TRBD1 for D (6 bases). Trimming stripped 4 bases from V and 4 bases from J, with 16 bases between. In germline, CDR1 is SQVTM, CDR2 ANQGSEA. This CDR3 comprises 14 residues. CDR3 protein: CSVGAGGLAYGYTF. The CDR3 DNA follows: TGCAGCGTTGGAGCTGGGGGGCTGGCCTATGGCTACACCTTC.

J is TRBJ2-7 and V is TRBV15, with D perhaps assigned TRBD1 or TRBD2 (6 bases each). This CDR3 is 14 amino acids long. Germline V gene sequence: CDR1 LNHNV, CDR2 YYDKDF (reference sequence). V was clipped by 3 bases and J by 4 bases, with 13 bases between them. The CDR3 coding sequence is TGTGCCACCAGCAGGGGAGGACAGCCTTACGAGCAGTACTTC. Translation gives CATSRGGQPYEQYF.

The rearrangement joins TRBV3-1 to TRBJ2-3; no clear D. The length of the CDR3 is 15 residues. The germline gives CDR1 LGHDT, CDR2 YNNKEL (reference sequence). V lost 3 bases, J lost 3 bases, and 13 bases lay in between. CDR3 region: CASSQGQGWTDTQYF. CDR3 DNA sequence: TGTGCCAGCAGCCAGGGCCAAGGGTGGACAGATACGCAGTATTTT.

This clonotype showed up just a few times. The gene calls are TRBV29-1 and TRBJ2-7; possible D gene TRBD1, 5 bases. Germline CDR1 is SQVTM and CDR2 is ANQGSEA. There are 11 residues in the CDR3. Trimming cost V 8 bases and J 3 bases, with 11 bases left between them. CDR3 bases: TGCAGCACCAGGGAAAACTACGAGCAGTACTTC. It yields the protein CSTRENYEQYF.